What follows are 4 T cell receptor beta chains derived from one specimen sequenced in a study of cytomegalovirus exposure and HLA in healthy donors (dated by TCRdb to 2016 to 2017). Preparation of the library involved the immunoSEQ multiplex PCR assay. For the multiplex PCR, a mixture combining 60 forward primers for TCR Vbeta segments and 13 reverse primers for TCR Jbeta segments was used. TCRdb carries this immuneACCESS record with in-frame sequences only. Its versions omit some clonotypes, under half of them owing to an unresolved V gene in the studies checked, with the rest unexplained. The sample yields approximately 210,000 clones; 87% were counted once. The top ten clones comprise 1.3% of the sample. Sequencing was done on a sample of PBMCs. These receptors were taken from a man between 25 and 39 years old in good health and CMV-seronegative.

J is TRBJ2-4 and V is TRBV5-5; D is unresolved. CDR3 length: 14 amino acids. Between the trimmed V and J ends, which lost 0 bases and 5 bases, there was a span of 9 bases. CDR1 is SGHKS and CDR2 is YYEKEE in the germline V gene (reference sequence). CDR3 protein: CASSLAATENIQYF. As DNA, the CDR3 is TGTGCCAGCAGCTTGGCAGCGACCGAAAACATTCAGTACTTC.

The V call is TRBV27, the J call TRBJ1-4; D is unclear. The CDR3 contains 12 residues. Germline assignment: CDR1 MNHEY and CDR2 SMNVEV (reference sequence). Trimming left V 3 bases short and J 5 bases short, with 4 bases between. CDR3 region: CASSFLNEKLFF. CDR3 nucleotides: TGTGCCAGCAGTTTCCTCAATGAAAAACTGTTTTTT. Using reference TRBV27 and TRBJ1-4 for the parts outside the CDR3, the full variable domain is EAQVTQNPRYLITVTGKKLTVTCSQNMNHEYMSWYRQDPGLGLRQIYYSMNVEVTDKGDVPEGYKVSRKEKRNFPLILESPSPNQTSLYFCASSFLNEKLFFGSGTQLSVL.

The CDR3 DNA reads as TGTGCCAGCAGTGCGGCAGCCCCTCTAGGAAAACTGTTTTTT. It encodes CASSAAAPLGKLFF. The chain uses TRBV6-1 and TRBJ1-4; D gene ambiguous. This CDR3 contains 14 residues. Trimming stripped 4 bases from V and 10 bases from J, with 16 bases between. The germline gives CDR1 MNHNS, CDR2 SASEGT.

The chain is built from TRBV4-1 and TRBJ1-5; 10 bases line up with TRBD1. CDR3 length: 18 amino acids. Germline V gives CDR1 MGHRA, CDR2 YSYEKL. V lost 5 bases and J lost 1; bases outside the gene matches: 11. CDR3 nucleotides: TGCGCCAGCAGCTTCCGGGACAGGGGAAGGGTAAGCAATCAGCCCCAGCATTTT. This codes for CASSFRDRGRVSNQPQHF.